The clone carrying this T cell receptor (beta chain) was observed a few times. In the original workflow: Nucleated cell counts were estimated from reference gene primer amplification. Assay used: immunoSEQ multiplex PCR; TCRdb lists only in-frame clones, some missing. D and trimming were read from the DNA, whereas the V and J calls and clone size are those reported in that table. Among tens of thousands of clones listed, 69% were seen once. This entry belongs to a study of blood T cell repertoires in COVID-19. Study-wide context: Material from acute and convalescent COVID-19 was sourced from the United States, Italy and Spain. Nucleic acid was either cDNA or gDNA, and it came from T cells, B-cell-depleted T cells, or PBMCs.

V lost 0 bases and J lost 4, with 22 bases in between. There are 19 residues in the CDR3. Per germline, CDR1 SGHAT and CDR2 FQNNGV. The specimen was peripheral blood. The chain carries TRBV11-2 and TRBJ2-1; the D gene is possibly TRBD1 (6 bases). This receptor was identified in a man aged 80 or over with acute or convalescent COVID-19. CDR3 amino acids: CASSLDRGQFTILYNEQFF. The DNA for the CDR3 is TGTGCCAGCAGCTTAGATCGTGGACAGTTCACTATCTTATACAATGAGCAGTTCTTC.